This entry features one T cell receptor beta chain sequence. Its antigen is currently unknown. The CDR3 is made up of 15 amino acids. V was clipped by 2 bases and J by 1 base; unmatched bases: 1. CDR1 is MNHEY and CDR2 is SVGEGT in the germline V gene. This entry belongs to a study of blood T cells in healthy people across ages. Study-wide results and caveats: Unsorted PBMCs blocked a conclusive comparison of naive and antigen-experienced cells. Diversity estimated from one million T cells was considered an underestimate.

A second PCR of about 7 to 12 cycles used a sample-barcoded 5' primer and a J-beta primer mix. Each CDR3 protein is one row after TCRdb ran MiXCR on the 5' RACE reads. The sample holds hundreds of thousands of distinct CDR3 sequences; approximately 48% are singletons and the top ten take roughly 19%. The people who gave samples were healthy Caucasians from Russia, aged about 6 to 100. Extraction yielded at least 5 micrograms of total RNA per sample. The receptor was isolated from a man aged 55 to 69 in good health. V usage is TRBV6-2 or TRBV6-3 and J usage is TRBJ2-7, with 11 bases aligning to TRBD2. Sequencing used blood. DNA of the CDR3: TGTGCCAGCAGTTACGCTAGCGGGGGGTCCTACGAGCAGTACTTC. As protein: CASSYASGGSYEQYF.